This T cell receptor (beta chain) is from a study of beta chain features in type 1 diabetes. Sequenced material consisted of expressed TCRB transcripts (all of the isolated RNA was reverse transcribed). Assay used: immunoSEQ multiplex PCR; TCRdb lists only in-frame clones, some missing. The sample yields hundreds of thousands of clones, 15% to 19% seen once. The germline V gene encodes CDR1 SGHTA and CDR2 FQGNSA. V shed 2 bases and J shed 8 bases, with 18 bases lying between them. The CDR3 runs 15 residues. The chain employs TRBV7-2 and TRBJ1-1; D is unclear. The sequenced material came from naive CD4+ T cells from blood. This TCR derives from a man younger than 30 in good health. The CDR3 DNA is TGTGCCAGCAGCTTAATAAGCAGTAGTGCAACAGAAGCTTTCTTT. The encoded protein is CASSLISSSATEAFF.